Presented here are 20 T cell receptor beta chains from one specimen sequenced in a study of blood T cell repertoires in COVID-19. The method was immunoSEQ multiplex PCR; TCRdb's version includes in-frame clones alone and lacks a portion of them. In the table there are around 200,000 clones, 78% of which are singletons. Sequenced: peripheral blood. The receptor set was obtained from a woman older than 75 with active or convalescent COVID-19.

V usage is TRBV28 and J usage is TRBJ2-1; the D is unclear. This CDR3 contains 16 residues. V was pared by 5 bases and J by 4 bases, with 18 bases between. From germline, CDR1 is MDHEN and CDR2 SYDVKM. The CDR3 coding sequence is TGTGCCAGCAGTCCTAGGCGTCAGTCTTCATACAATGAGCAGTTCTTC. It encodes CASSPRRQSSYNEQFF.

The chain employs TRBV29-1 and TRBJ2-3, with 7 bases aligning to TRBD1. V lost 6 bases and J lost 4; bases outside the gene matches: 10. There are 14 residues in the CDR3. From germline, CDR1 is SQVTM and CDR2 ANQGSEA. The CDR3 reads CSVGRGTGADTQYF. The DNA for the CDR3 is TGCAGCGTCGGAAGGGGAACAGGGGCAGATACGCAGTATTTT.

This clone was seen more than once but under ten times. This sequence joins TRBV15 and TRBJ1-2; 10 nucleotides line up with TRBD1. V shed 3 bases, J shed 5 bases, and the junction held 6 bases outside the gene matches. CDR1 is LNHNV, CDR2 YYDKDF, per germline (reference sequence). The CDR3 extends over 15 amino acids. Here the CDR3 DNA reads TGTGCCACCAGCAGCCGGGACAGGGGATCTTATGGCTACACCTTC. Amino acid sequence: CATSSRDRGSYGYTF.

This clone was picked up many times. This rearrangement joins TRBV27 to TRBJ2-7; 9 bases line up with TRBD1. CDR1 is MNHEY, CDR2 SMNVEV, per germline (reference sequence). J lost 3 bases, V lost 2 bases, and 2 bases had no gene match. The CDR3 is 14 amino acids. The CDR3 reads CASSLAGQGYEQYF. In DNA form, the CDR3 reads TGTGCCAGCAGTTTAGCGGGACAGGGCTACGAGCAGTACTTC.

The rearrangement uses TRBV2 and TRBJ2-3; 9 bases fit TRBD1. CDR3 size: 15 residues. Germline CDR1 and CDR2: SNHLY and FYNNEI. V gave up 6 bases and J gave up 5 bases; unmatched junction bases: 9. Here the CDR3 DNA reads TGTGCCAGCAGCCGATTGACAGGGGGGGAAGATACGCAGTATTTT. Translating gives CASSRLTGGEDTQYF.

V is TRBV10-2 and J is TRBJ1-1, with 8 bases fitting TRBD1. The CDR3 consists of 15 residues. The trim removed 4 bases at V and 3 bases at J, leaving 7 bases unmatched. The germline V gene encodes CDR1 WSHSY and CDR2 SAAADI. CDR3 coding DNA: TGCGCCAGCAGTGGCCCAGGGGGCGCGGACACTGAAGCTTTCTTT. It specifies CASSGPGGADTEAFF.

The V and J genes are TRBV25-1 and TRBJ1-6; D is uncertain. There are 13 residues in the CDR3. The V and J ends lost 8 bases and 5 bases respectively, with 10 bases between them. The germline V gene encodes CDR1 MGHDK and CDR2 SYGVNS. The CDR3 region is CASRATHNSPLHF. The CDR3, as DNA: TGTGCCAGCCGAGCGACGCATAATTCACCCCTCCACTTT.

The V gene is TRBV7-9, the J gene TRBJ1-1; 7 bases are a match to TRBD1. The CDR3 runs 14 residues. V gave up 7 bases and J gave up 4 bases; unmatched junction bases: 9. Germline V gene lookup returns CDR1 SEHNR and CDR2 FQNEAQ (reference sequence). The CDR3 reads CASTAGGRGTEAFF. The CDR3 DNA is TGTGCCAGCACCGCAGGGGGGAGAGGCACTGAAGCTTTCTTT.

The rearrangement links TRBV28 to TRBJ1-2, with 8 bases matching TRBD1. Germline-derived CDR1 and CDR2 are MDHEN and SYDVKM. With 6 bases clipped from V and 4 bases from J, the junction kept 16 bases outside the gene matches. The CDR3 is 17 residues long. The DNA for the CDR3 is TGTGCCAGCAGAGCTGGACAGGGAGACATACGGGGCTATGGCTACACCTTC. The encoded protein is CASRAGQGDIRGYGYTF.

In its sample, this clone was seen once. The chain joins TRBV7-2 to TRBJ1-2; 8 bases align to TRBD1. With V trimmed by 5 bases and J by 7 bases, 9 bases remained unmatched. Germline-derived CDR1 and CDR2 are SGHTA and FQGNSA. The CDR3 has 14 amino acids. The CDR3 DNA reads as TGTGCCAGCAGCCCCGGGACAGGAAGGTTTGGCTACACCTTC. It codes for CASSPGTGRFGYTF.

The chain links TRBV18 to TRBJ1-5; 7 positions agree with TRBD1. Germline V lookup: CDR1 KGHSH, CDR2 LQKENI. The length of the CDR3 is 15 residues. The J segment lost 7 bases and the V segment lost 1 base, leaving 7 bases of the junction unmatched. CDR3 sequence reads: CASSPLQGTGQPQHF. In nucleotides, the CDR3 is TGTGCCAGCTCACCACTACAGGGGACGGGGCAGCCCCAGCATTTT. Filled out from reference TRBV18 and TRBJ1-5, the complete variable domain reads NAGVMQNPRHLVRRRGQEARLRCSPMKGHSHVYWYRQLPEEGLKFMVYLQKENIIDESGMPKERFSAEFPKEGPSILRIQQVVRGDSAAYFCASSPLQGTGQPQHFGDGTRLSIL.

The J gene is TRBJ2-1, the V gene TRBV3-1 (or the pseudogene TRBV3-2), with TRBD1 as a possible D gene (5 bases). V lost 3 bases to trimming and J lost 10 bases, with 16 bases between them. CDR1 is LGHDT and CDR2 is YNNKEL in the germline V gene (reference sequence). The CDR3 extends over 14 amino acids. DNA for the CDR3: TGTGCCAGCAGCCAGGGGCCATCACTAAGCGAGCAGTTCTTC. Translated: CASSQGPSLSEQFF.

The genes are TRBV6-5 and TRBJ2-7, with 7 bases aligning to TRBD1. In germline, CDR1 is MNHEY, CDR2 SVGAGI. The CDR3 sequence is 13 residues long. Germline trimming cut 6 bases from V and 6 bases from J; bases unmatched to any gene: 8. CDR3 DNA sequence: TGTGCCAGCAGCCCCGGACAGGCACTCGAGCAGTACTTC. It specifies CASSPGQALEQYF.

This rearrangement joins TRBV3-1 (or the pseudogene TRBV3-2) to TRBJ1-1, with D uncertain. Deletions cut 1 base from V and 1 base from J, with 7 bases between. The germline V gene encodes CDR1 LGHDT and CDR2 YNNKEL (reference sequence). This CDR3 region has 14 residues. CDR3 DNA: TGTGCCAGCAGCCAAGCACAGCAGAACACTGAAGCTTTCTTT. Translating it yields CASSQAQQNTEAFF.

V gene TRBV2 combines with J gene TRBJ2-1, with a weak D call TRBD2 (6 bases). V shed 0 bases and J shed 6 bases, with 21 bases lying between them. The CDR3 spans 18 residues. CDR1 and CDR2 (germline): SNHLY, FYNNEI. The CDR3 region is CASSEAHTGTPLGNEQFF. CDR3 nucleotides: TGTGCCAGCAGTGAAGCGCATACCGGGACTCCACTGGGCAATGAGCAGTTCTTC.

This sequence joins TRBV27 and TRBJ1-6, with TRBD1 matching 7 bases. The CDR3 is 15 residues long. Looked up from germline, CDR1 is MNHEY and CDR2 is SMNVEV (reference sequence). Trimming removed 6 bases from V and 5 bases from J; junction bases left unmatched: 7. CDR3 sequence reads: CASRAEGQNNSPLHF. The DNA for the CDR3 is TGTGCCAGCAGGGCCGAGGGACAGAATAATTCACCCCTCCACTTT.

The chain carries TRBV3-1 (or the pseudogene TRBV3-2) and TRBJ1-3; possible D gene TRBD1, 6 bases. The CDR3 totals 16 residues. V was cut by 0 bases and J by 0 bases, with 9 bases left in between. Germline V gene sequence: CDR1 LGHDT, CDR2 YNNKEL (reference sequence). CDR3: CASSQEPQGSGNTIYF. CDR3 DNA sequence: TGTGCCAGCAGCCAAGAACCACAGGGCTCTGGAAACACCATATATTTT.

CDR3 sequence (DNA): TGTGCCAGCAGCTTAAATAAGGGGTCAGCATGGGAGCAGTACTTC. Translated, it gives CASSLNKGSAWEQYF. This chain links TRBV7-6 with TRBJ2-7; maybe TRBD1 (5 bases). The CDR3 runs to 15 residues. In germline, CDR1 is SGHVS, CDR2 FNYEAQ. V lost 2 bases and J lost 7, with 18 bases in between. Complete variable domain (other parts from reference TRBV7-6 and TRBJ2-7): GAGVSQSPRYKVTKRGQDVALRCDPISGHVSLYWYRQALGQGPEFLTYFNYEAQQDKSGLPNDRFSAERPEGSISTLTIQRTEQRDSAMYRCASSLNKGSAWEQYFGPGTRLTVT.

In its sample, this clone was seen a few times. This rearrangement joins TRBV10-3 to TRBJ2-7; 9 bases agree with TRBD2. Germline CDR1 ENHRY, CDR2 SYGVKD. The CDR3 has 15 amino acids. V was pared by 7 bases and J by 3 bases, with 10 bases of the junction left unmatched. The CDR3 coding sequence is TGTGCCATCAAGGAGGCGGCTAGCGGGGTCTACGAGCAGTACTTC. It encodes CAIKEAASGVYEQYF.

The chain employs TRBV6-1 and TRBJ1-2; D is perhaps TRBD1 (5 bases). Germline CDR1 reads MNHNS; CDR2 reads SASEGT. The CDR3 extends over 14 amino acids. V was trimmed by 1 base and J by 3 bases, leaving 9 bases between them. The CDR3 nucleotides are TGTGCCAGCAGTGAAGGGGGACTTGACTATGGCTACACCTTC. Translated, it gives CASSEGGLDYGYTF.